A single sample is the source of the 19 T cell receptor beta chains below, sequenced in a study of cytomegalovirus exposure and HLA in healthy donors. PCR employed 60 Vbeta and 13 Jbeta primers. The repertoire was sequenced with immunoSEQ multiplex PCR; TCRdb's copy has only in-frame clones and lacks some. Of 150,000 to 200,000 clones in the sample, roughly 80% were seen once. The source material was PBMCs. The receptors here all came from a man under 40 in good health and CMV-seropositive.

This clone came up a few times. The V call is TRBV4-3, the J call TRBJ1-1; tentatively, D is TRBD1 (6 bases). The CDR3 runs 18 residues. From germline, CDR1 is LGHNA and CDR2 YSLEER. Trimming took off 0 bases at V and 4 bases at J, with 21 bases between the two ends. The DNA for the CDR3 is TGCGCCAGCAGCCAAGAATCGGTCCGCGGGGGGGCCTTCACTGAAGCTTTCTTT. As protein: CASSQESVRGGAFTEAFF.

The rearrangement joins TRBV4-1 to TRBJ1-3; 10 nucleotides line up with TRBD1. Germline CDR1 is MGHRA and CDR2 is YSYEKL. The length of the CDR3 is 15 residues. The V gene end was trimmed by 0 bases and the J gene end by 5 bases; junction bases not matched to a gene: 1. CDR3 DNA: TGCGCCAGCAGCCAAGAGGGACAGGGGAGAAACACCATATATTTT. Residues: CASSQEGQGRNTIYF.

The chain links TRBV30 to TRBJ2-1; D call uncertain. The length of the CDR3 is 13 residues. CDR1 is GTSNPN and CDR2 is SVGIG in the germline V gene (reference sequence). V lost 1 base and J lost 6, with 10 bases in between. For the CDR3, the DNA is TGTGCCTGGAGTGGTGTGGCTAGCAATGAGCAGTTCTTC. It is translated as CAWSGVASNEQFF.

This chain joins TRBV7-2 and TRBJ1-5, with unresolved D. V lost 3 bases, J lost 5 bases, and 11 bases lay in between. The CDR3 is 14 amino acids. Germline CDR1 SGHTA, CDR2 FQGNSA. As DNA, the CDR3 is TGTGCCAGCAGCTTGAACCTAGAGTATCAGCCCCAGCATTTT. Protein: CASSLNLEYQPQHF. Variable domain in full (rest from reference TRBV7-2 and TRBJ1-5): GAGVSQSPSNKVTEKGKDVELRCDPISGHTALYWYRQSLGQGLEFLIYFQGNSAPDKSGLPSDRFSAERTGGSVSTLTIQRTQQEDSAVYLCASSLNLEYQPQHFGDGTRLSIL.

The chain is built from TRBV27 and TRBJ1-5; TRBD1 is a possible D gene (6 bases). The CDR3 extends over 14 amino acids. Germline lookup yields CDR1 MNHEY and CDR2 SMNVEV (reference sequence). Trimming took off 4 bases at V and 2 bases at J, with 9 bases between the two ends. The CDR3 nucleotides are TGTGCCAGCAGTTCGCACAGGGGCAATCAGCCCCAGCATTTT. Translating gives CASSSHRGNQPQHF.

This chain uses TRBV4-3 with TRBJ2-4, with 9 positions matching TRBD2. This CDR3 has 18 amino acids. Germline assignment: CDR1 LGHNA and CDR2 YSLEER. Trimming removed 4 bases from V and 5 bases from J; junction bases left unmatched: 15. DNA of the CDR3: TGCGCCAGCAGCCTCTCCGGCGGGGGGGCCGTACGGGAAAACATTCAGTACTTC. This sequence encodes CASSLSGGGAVRENIQYF.

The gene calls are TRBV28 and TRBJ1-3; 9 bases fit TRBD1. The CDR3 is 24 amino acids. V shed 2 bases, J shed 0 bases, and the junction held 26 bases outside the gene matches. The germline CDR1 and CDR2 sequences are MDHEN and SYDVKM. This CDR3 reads CASSLIETVTLWGQGRSSGNTIYF. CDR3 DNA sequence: TGTGCCAGCAGTTTAATAGAGACTGTAACATTGTGGGGACAGGGTCGGAGCTCTGGAAACACCATATATTTT.

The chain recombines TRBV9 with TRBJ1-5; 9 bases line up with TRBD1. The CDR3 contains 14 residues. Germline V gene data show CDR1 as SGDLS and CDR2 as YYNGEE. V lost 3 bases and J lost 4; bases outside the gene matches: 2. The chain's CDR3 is CASSDGTGNQPQHF. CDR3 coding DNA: TGTGCCAGCAGCGACGGGACAGGGAATCAGCCCCAGCATTTT.

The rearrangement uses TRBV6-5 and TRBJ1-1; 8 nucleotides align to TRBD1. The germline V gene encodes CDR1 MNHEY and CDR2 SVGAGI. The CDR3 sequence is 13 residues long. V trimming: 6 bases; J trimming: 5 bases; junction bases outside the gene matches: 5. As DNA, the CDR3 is TGTGCCAGCAGACGGGACAGGCGAACTGAAGCTTTCTTT. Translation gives CASRRDRRTEAFF.

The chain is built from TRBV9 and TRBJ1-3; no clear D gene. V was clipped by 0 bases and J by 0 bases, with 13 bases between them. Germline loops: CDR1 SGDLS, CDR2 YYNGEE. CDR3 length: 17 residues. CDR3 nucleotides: TGTGCCAGCAGCGTAGATCGGCGGCAGCTCTCTGGAAACACCATATATTTT. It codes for CASSVDRRQLSGNTIYF.

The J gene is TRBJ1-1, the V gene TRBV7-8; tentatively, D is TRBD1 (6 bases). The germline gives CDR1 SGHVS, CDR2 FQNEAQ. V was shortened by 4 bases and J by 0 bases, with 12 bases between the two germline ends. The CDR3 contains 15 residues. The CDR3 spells CASSYNTGMNTEAFF. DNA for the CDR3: TGTGCCAGCAGCTACAATACAGGGATGAACACTGAAGCTTTCTTT.

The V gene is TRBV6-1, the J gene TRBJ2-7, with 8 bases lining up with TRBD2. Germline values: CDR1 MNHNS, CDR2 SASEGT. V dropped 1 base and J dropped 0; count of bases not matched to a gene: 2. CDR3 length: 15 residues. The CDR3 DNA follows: TGTGCCAGCAGTGAAGAACTAGCGGCCTCCTACGAGCAGTACTTC. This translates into CASSEELAASYEQYF.

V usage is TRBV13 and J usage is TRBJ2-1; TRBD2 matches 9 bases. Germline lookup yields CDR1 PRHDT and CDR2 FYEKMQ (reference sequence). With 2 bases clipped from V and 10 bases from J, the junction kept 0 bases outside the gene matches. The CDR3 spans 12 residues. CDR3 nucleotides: TGTGCCAGCAGCTTACTAGCGGGGGAGCAGTTCTTC. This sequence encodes CASSLLAGEQFF.

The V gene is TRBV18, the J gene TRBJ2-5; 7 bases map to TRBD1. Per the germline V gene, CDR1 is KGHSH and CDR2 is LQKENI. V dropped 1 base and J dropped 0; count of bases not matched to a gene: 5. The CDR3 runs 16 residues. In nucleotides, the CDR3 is TGTGCCAGCTCACCACGACAGGGCCACTACCAAGAGACCCAGTACTTC. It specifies CASSPRQGHYQETQYF.

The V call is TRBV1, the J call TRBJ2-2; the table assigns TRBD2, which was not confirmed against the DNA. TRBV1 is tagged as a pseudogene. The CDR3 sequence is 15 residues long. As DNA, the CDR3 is TGCACCAGCAGCCAAAGAGGGCTGTCGGCCGGGGAGCTGTTTTTT. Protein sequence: CTSSQRGLSAGELFF.

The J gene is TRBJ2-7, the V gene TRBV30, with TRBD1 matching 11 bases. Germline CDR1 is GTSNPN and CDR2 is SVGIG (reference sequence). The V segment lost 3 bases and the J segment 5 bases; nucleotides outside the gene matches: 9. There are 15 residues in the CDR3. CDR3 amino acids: CAWRAGQGARHEQYF. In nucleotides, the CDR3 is TGTGCCTGGAGGGCCGGACAGGGGGCGCGCCACGAGCAGTACTTC.

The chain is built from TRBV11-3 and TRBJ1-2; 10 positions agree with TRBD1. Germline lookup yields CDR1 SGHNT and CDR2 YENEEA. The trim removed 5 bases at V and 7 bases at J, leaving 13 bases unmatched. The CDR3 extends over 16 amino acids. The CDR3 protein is CASSPSMTGGRGGYTF. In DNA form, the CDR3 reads TGTGCCAGCAGCCCGTCTATGACAGGGGGCAGGGGTGGCTACACCTTC.

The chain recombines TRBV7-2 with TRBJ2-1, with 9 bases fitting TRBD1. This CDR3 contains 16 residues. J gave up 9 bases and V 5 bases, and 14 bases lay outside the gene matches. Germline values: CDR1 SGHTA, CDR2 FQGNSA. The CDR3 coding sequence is TGTGCCAGCAGCCAGCGGACAGGGGAGGCCAGGGGTGAGCAGTTCTTC. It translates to CASSQRTGEARGEQFF. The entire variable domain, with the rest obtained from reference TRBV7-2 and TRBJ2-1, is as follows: GAGVSQSPSNKVTEKGKDVELRCDPISGHTALYWYRQSLGQGLEFLIYFQGNSAPDKSGLPSDRFSAERTGGSVSTLTIQRTQQEDSAVYLCASSQRTGEARGEQFFGPGTRLTVL.

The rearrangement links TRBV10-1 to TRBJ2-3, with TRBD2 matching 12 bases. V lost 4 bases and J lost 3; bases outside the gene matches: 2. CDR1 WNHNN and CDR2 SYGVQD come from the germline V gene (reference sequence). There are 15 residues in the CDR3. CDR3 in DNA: TGCGCCAGCAGTGCCGGGACTAGCGGGACAGATACGCAGTATTTT. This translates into CASSAGTSGTDTQYF.